The 14 T cell receptor beta chains reported below all come from one sample, sequenced in a study of glioma-infiltrating T cells. Amplification of TCR alpha and beta CDR3 regions from RNA used iRepertoire nested multiplex PCR. TCRdb reanalysed the multiplex PCR reads using MiXCR and keeps one entry per CDR3 protein. Of 400,000 or so distinct CDR3 sequences in the sample, more than 35% were seen once. Sequencing used glioma tissue, nonneoplastic brain tissue, or PBMCs (not recorded which). The source is a human donor with low-grade glioma or glioblastoma, undergoing nonglioma brain surgery, or in good health (not recorded which).

This clonotype showed up just a few times. The chain carries TRBV4-1 and TRBJ2-7; maybe TRBD1 (8 bases). Trimming left V 2 bases short and J 2 bases short, with 16 bases between. Germline lookup yields CDR1 MGHRA and CDR2 YSYEKL. There are 16 residues in the CDR3. Here the CDR3 DNA reads TGCGCCAGCAGCCAACTCAGCGGGACAGGAACCTACGAGCAGTACTTC. The encoded protein is CASSQLSGTGTYEQYF.

The chain recombines TRBV6-2 or TRBV6-3 with TRBJ2-2; D could derive from TRBD1 or TRBD2 (6 bases each). Per the germline V gene, CDR1 is MNHEY and CDR2 is SVGEGT. The CDR3 covers 17 residues. V shed 2 bases and J shed 3 bases, with 16 bases lying between them. DNA for the CDR3: TGTGCCAGCAGTTACGGTGTGGAGGGGGGCTACACCGGGGAGCTGTTTTTT. It encodes CASSYGVEGGYTGELFF.

There are many counts of this clonotype. V gene TRBV6-2 or TRBV6-3 combines with J gene TRBJ2-1, with 8 bases aligning to TRBD2. J was trimmed by 6 bases and V by 0 bases; bases with no gene match: 10. Per the germline V gene, CDR1 is MNHEY and CDR2 is SVGEGT. This CDR3 has 17 residues. The CDR3 DNA follows: TGTGCCAGCAGTTACTCTGTCGGGAGGGCCTGGGGCAATGAGCAGTTCTTC. Amino acid sequence: CASSYSVGRAWGNEQFF.

This sequence joins TRBV28 and TRBJ1-5; D gene ambiguous. Germline CDR1 reads MDHEN; CDR2 reads SYDVKM. CDR3 size: 16 residues. V lost 4 bases and J lost 0, with 13 bases in between. In nucleotides, the CDR3 is TGTGCCAGCAGTTCTGAAGGGCTGTATAGCAATCAGCCCCAGCATTTT. Amino acids: CASSSEGLYSNQPQHF.

The V and J genes are TRBV7-9 and TRBJ2-7, with 10 bases aligning to TRBD1. Germline V CDR1 and CDR2: SEHNR, FQNEAQ (reference sequence). This CDR3 region has 13 residues. The V gene end was trimmed by 5 bases and the J gene end by 5 bases; junction bases not matched to a gene: 3. CDR3 residues: CASSQDRGNEQYF. In DNA, the CDR3 is TGTGCCAGCAGCCAGGACAGGGGGAACGAGCAGTACTTC. Combining the CDR3 with reference TRBV7-9 and TRBJ2-7 gives the whole variable domain DTGVSQNPRHKITKRGQNVTFRCDPISEHNRLYWYRQTLGQGPEFLTYFQNEAQLEKSRLLSDRFSAERPKGSFSTLEIQRTEQGDSAMYLCASSQDRGNEQYFGPGTRLTVT.

The chain joins TRBV25-1 to TRBJ2-5; the D call may be TRBD1 or TRBD2 (6 bases each). V was clipped by 4 bases and J by 2 bases, with 17 bases between them. The CDR3 is made up of 16 amino acids. Germline V gene data show CDR1 as MGHDK and CDR2 as SYGVNS. This chain's CDR3 is CASSGWGAGPQETQYF. CDR3 nucleotide sequence: TGTGCCAGCAGTGGATGGGGGGCGGGGCCTCAAGAGACCCAGTACTTC.

This clonotype is a singleton in its sample. CDR3 sequence reads: CASSRTCGSRTDTQYF. CDR3 in DNA: TGTGCCAGCAGTCGGACTTGCGGGAGCAGAACAGATACGCAGTATTTT. The chain uses TRBV27 and TRBJ2-3; 7 nucleotides line up with TRBD2. Germline trimming cut 5 bases from V and 3 bases from J; bases unmatched to any gene: 11. The CDR3 is 16 amino acids. Germline CDR1 MNHEY, CDR2 SMNVEV (reference sequence).

This clonotype was detected a few times. The chain couples TRBV18 to TRBJ1-6; TRBD1 is a possible D gene (5 bases). The CDR3 extends over 14 amino acids. Trimming removed 2 bases from V and 8 bases from J, with 10 bases in between. CDR1 is KGHSH, CDR2 LQKENI, per germline. CDR3 loop: CASSPRGSDSPLHF. The CDR3, as DNA: TGTGCCAGCTCACCAAGGGGATCGGATTCACCCCTCCACTTT.

This chain joins TRBV7-2 and TRBJ2-3; D is ambiguous. The CDR3 has 15 residues. Trimming took off 4 bases at V and 0 bases at J, with 11 bases between the two ends. The V gene's germline CDR1 is SGHTA and CDR2 FQGNSA. CDR3 DNA: TGTGCCAGCAGCTCCAGGAGATCTAGCACAGATACGCAGTATTTT. Encoded protein: CASSSRRSSTDTQYF.

This clonotype was seen more than once but under ten times. The J gene is TRBJ1-2, the V gene TRBV7-9, with D possibly matching TRBD1 (6 bases). V lost 2 bases and J lost 0, with 13 bases in between. CDR1 and CDR2 (germline): SEHNR, FQNEAQ (reference sequence). The CDR3 runs 16 residues. CDR3 region: CASSLRDGTTNYGYTF. The CDR3 DNA sequence: TGTGCCAGCAGCTTACGCGACGGGACAACTAACTATGGCTACACCTTC.

This clonotype was observed a few times. This sequence joins TRBV12-3 or TRBV12-4 and TRBJ2-3, with D perhaps being TRBD1 or TRBD2 (5 bases each). The CDR3 is 16 amino acids. V lost 5 bases to trimming and J lost 1 base, with 16 bases between them. The CDR3 here is CASSPRGVLGTDTQYF. Here the CDR3 DNA reads TGTGCCAGCAGTCCTCGAGGGGTCCTTGGCACAGATACGCAGTATTTT.

This clonotype has a handful of counts. CDR3 sequence: CASSPDRRIEKLFF. DNA for the CDR3: TGTGCCAGCAGCCCTGACAGGAGAATTGAAAAACTGTTTTTT. V and J are TRBV6-1 and TRBJ1-4; D possibly corresponds to TRBD1 (6 bases). Germline V lookup: CDR1 MNHNS, CDR2 SASEGT. The V and J ends lost 6 bases and 7 bases respectively, with 15 bases between them. The CDR3 consists of 14 residues.

V and J are TRBV28 and TRBJ2-1; D is perhaps TRBD2 (6 bases). Per the germline V gene, CDR1 is MDHEN and CDR2 is SYDVKM. Trimming left V 0 bases short and J 7 bases short, with 10 bases between. This CDR3 has 14 amino acids. The CDR3 nucleotides are TGTGCCAGCAGTTTATGGGGGGGTGCGAATGAGCAGTTCTTC. This encodes CASSLWGGANEQFF. Full variable domain (rest looked up from reference TRBV28 and TRBJ2-1): DVKVTQSSRYLVKRTGEKVFLECVQDMDHENMFWYRQDPGLGLRLIYFSYDVKMKEKGDIPEGYSVSREKKERFSLILESASTNQTSMYLCASSLWGGANEQFFGPGTRLTVL.

This clonotype was recorded a few times. This sequence joins TRBV18 and TRBJ1-1; D call uncertain. The V end was cut by 2 bases, the J end by 3 bases, with 10 bases between. This CDR3 is 14 amino acids long. Germline V gene sequence: CDR1 KGHSH, CDR2 LQKENI. The CDR3 bases are TGTGCCAGCTCACCAGAGCTATCCGACACTGAAGCTTTCTTT. As protein: CASSPELSDTEAFF.